This TCR beta chain was captured in a study of OX40 agonist ivuxolimab in advanced cancers. The investigators sampled blood at baseline, at cycle 4 day 1, and at cycle 7 day 1. This clone has more than one count but fewer than ten. The method was immunoSEQ multiplex PCR; TCRdb's version includes in-frame clones alone and lacks a portion of them. The sample yields 60,000 to 75,000 clones, approximately 80% seen once. There are 13 residues in the CDR3. Trimming took 10 bases from V and 8 from J; bases not matched to a gene: 3. The germline gives CDR1 MNHNS, CDR2 SASEGT. This receptor was taken from an adult with an advanced solid tumor such as melanoma, head and neck, liver or kidney cancer. This chain uses TRBV6-1 with TRBJ1-6, with 12 nucleotides matching TRBD1. The starting material was CD4+ or CD8+ T cells sorted from blood, obtained in a trial of the OX40 agonist ivuxolimab. CDR3 in DNA: TGTGCCACAGGGACAGGGGGCCATTCACCCCTCCACTTT. It is translated as CATGTGGHSPLHF.